Presented here are 20 T cell receptor beta chains from one specimen sequenced in a study of vaccination and CD4 T cells after COVID-19. This sample's treatment: approximately 9-day PBMC culture with coronavirus spike peptide pools or control peptides (ViraFEST assay). Sequenced with the Oncomine TCR Beta short-read assay was DNA taken from cultured CD4+ T cells. Each CDR3 protein is one row after TCRdb ran MiXCR on the PCR reads. The sample contains around 10,000 distinct CDR3 sequences, more than 45% of which appear only once. Antigens of these TCRs are unknown. Material for sequencing was CD4+ T cells from blood, cultured in vitro. All receptors come from a human donor who had recovered from COVID-19.

The chain links TRBV6-1 to TRBJ1-6, with 7 bases lining up with TRBD1. V was pared by 4 bases and J by 3 bases, with 6 bases of the junction left unmatched. Germline V gene data show CDR1 as MNHNS and CDR2 as SASEGT. The CDR3 runs 16 residues. The CDR3 coding sequence is TGTGCCAGCAGTGGACAGGACAGGAACTATAATTCACCCCTCCACTTT. Its protein product is CASSGQDRNYNSPLHF.

The sample holds one count of this clonotype. V and J are TRBV19 and TRBJ1-2; 8 nucleotides match TRBD1. The V gene's germline CDR1 is LNHDA and CDR2 SQIVND (reference sequence). CDR3 length: 18 residues. V dropped 7 bases and J dropped 8; count of bases not matched to a gene: 24. CDR3 residues: CASMGDRGSSRYLGGYTF. Here the CDR3 DNA reads TGTGCCAGTATGGGTGACAGGGGTTCCTCCAGATATCTAGGCGGCTACACCTTC. The full variable domain, completed using reference TRBV19 and TRBJ1-2, is DGGITQSPKYLFRKEGQNVTLSCEQNLNHDAMYWYRQDPGQGLRLIYYSQIVNDFQKGDIAEGYSVSREKKESFPLTVTSAQKNPTAFYLCASMGDRGSSRYLGGYTFGSGTRLTVV.

The chain uses TRBV20-1 and TRBJ2-5; D perhaps matches TRBD1 (7 bases). The CDR3 is 14 amino acids. With 7 bases removed from V and 4 bases from J, the gap between germline ends came to 19 bases. Looked up from germline, CDR1 is DFQATT and CDR2 is SNEGSKA (reference sequence). The CDR3 here is CSVGGGGKGETQYF. The CDR3 nucleotides read TGCAGTGTCGGAGGAGGGGGCAAGGGAGAGACCCAGTACTTC.

The chain couples TRBV14 to TRBJ2-1; D uncertain. The germline V and J ends were trimmed by 2 bases and 5 bases, with 7 bases remaining between them. The CDR3 totals 13 residues. Germline assignment: CDR1 SGHDN and CDR2 FVKESK. CDR3 bases: TGTGCCAGCAGCCAACCCATCCACAATGAGCAGTTCTTC. Translated, it gives CASSQPIHNEQFF.

This clonotype was detected a few times. The chain uses TRBV7-2 and TRBJ1-5; 9 nucleotides agree with TRBD1. The CDR3 has 15 residues. Germline-derived CDR1 and CDR2 are SGHTA and FQGNSA. V lost 4 bases and J lost 6; bases outside the gene matches: 7. As DNA, the CDR3 is TGTGCCAGCAGCTGGACAGGGGAGGGAGGTCAGCCCCAGCATTTT. It codes for CASSWTGEGGQPQHF.

The V and J genes are TRBV15 and TRBJ1-5; D remains unclear. This CDR3 comprises 12 residues. The V end was cut by 0 bases, the J end by 6 bases, with 3 bases between. The germline V gene has CDR1 LNHNV and CDR2 YYDKDF (reference sequence). CDR3 in DNA: TGTGCCACCAGCAGAGATTCTCAGCCCCAGCATTTT. Translating gives CATSRDSQPQHF. The whole variable domain, remainder taken from reference TRBV15 and TRBJ1-5, is DAMVIQNPRYQVTQFGKPVTLSCSQTLNHNVMYWYQQKSSQAPKLLFHYYDKDFNNEADTPDNFQSRRPNTSFCFLDIRSPGLGDTAMYLCATSRDSQPQHFGDGTRLSIL.

The V gene is TRBV7-2, the J gene TRBJ1-2; D is undetermined. Germline V gene data show CDR1 as SGHTA and CDR2 as FQGNSA. Trimming stripped 5 bases from V and 4 bases from J, with 14 bases between. The CDR3 totals 14 residues. The chain's CDR3 is CASSPSGNGYGYTF. The CDR3 region has the DNA TGTGCCAGCAGCCCCTCGGGGAACGGCTATGGCTACACCTTC.

The CDR3 here is CASMDRRSIGTAFF. The CDR3 DNA sequence: TGTGCCAGCATGGATCGGCGGTCTATTGGGACAGCTTTCTTT. V is TRBV6-1 and J is TRBJ1-1; weak D call: TRBD1 (5 bases). The CDR3 loop spans 14 amino acids. The V gene's germline CDR1 is MNHNS and CDR2 SASEGT. V lost 7 bases to trimming and J lost 10 bases, with 22 bases between them.

The rearrangement links TRBV20-1 to TRBJ1-4; D is perhaps TRBD1 (6 bases). Germline V CDR1 and CDR2: DFQATT, SNEGSKA (reference sequence). The CDR3 consists of 14 residues. Trimming removed 6 bases from V and 7 bases from J, with 18 bases in between. CDR3 sequence (DNA): TGCAGTGCCCTTTGGGGGGCAGTGGGTGAAAAACTGTTTTTT. Translated, it gives CSALWGAVGEKLFF.

This clonotype was seen more than once but under ten times. This sequence joins TRBV12-5 and TRBJ1-4; 8 bases match TRBD1. The V gene's germline CDR1 is LGHNT and CDR2 FRNRAP. The trim removed 1 base at V and 7 bases at J, leaving 5 bases unmatched. The CDR3 length is 15 residues. The CDR3 spells CASGLEDRAGEKLFF. The DNA of the CDR3 is TGTGCTAGTGGTTTGGAGGACAGGGCAGGTGAAAAACTGTTTTTT.

CDR3 nucleotides: TGCAGTGCTAGAGCCTCCCCGGCTAATGAAAAACTGTTTTTT. Its protein product is CSARASPANEKLFF. The chain employs TRBV20-1 and TRBJ1-4; D gene unclear. This CDR3 is built from 14 residues. V was clipped by 1 base and J by 3 bases, with 9 bases between them. Germline assignment: CDR1 DFQATT and CDR2 SNEGSKA (reference sequence).

The chain recombines TRBV6-2 or TRBV6-3 with TRBJ2-2, with 8 positions matching TRBD2. The CDR3 runs to 12 residues. V trimming: 4 bases; J trimming: 11 bases; junction bases outside the gene matches: 3. Germline CDR1 is MNHEY and CDR2 is SVGEGT. CDR3 sequence: CASSSGLAELFF. CDR3 nucleotide sequence: TGTGCCAGCAGTTCAGGACTAGCAGAGCTGTTTTTT.

The chain links TRBV7-2 to TRBJ1-3; no firm D call. Looked up from germline, CDR1 is SGHTA and CDR2 is FQGNSA. The CDR3 extends over 14 amino acids. V was trimmed by 3 bases and J by 2 bases, leaving 8 bases between them. CDR3 amino acids: CASSLSTAGNTIYF. CDR3 DNA: TGTGCCAGCAGCTTGTCGACGGCTGGAAACACCATATATTTT.

This clonotype was counted between two and nine times. The V and J genes are TRBV6-5 and TRBJ1-5, with D perhaps TRBD1 (5 bases). This CDR3 region has 15 residues. The germline V and J ends were trimmed by 0 bases and 9 bases, with 15 bases remaining between them. Germline CDR1 MNHEY, CDR2 SVGAGI. CDR3 nucleotide sequence: TGTGCCAGCAGTTACTCCAATCAGGGAAGGATGCCCCAGCATTTT. Translated, it gives CASSYSNQGRMPQHF.

This clonotype was counted only a few times. For the CDR3, the DNA is TGTGCCATCAGTGAGGTGGGGCTAGATCAGCCCCAGCATTTT. It translates to CAISEVGLDQPQHF. J is TRBJ1-5 and V is TRBV10-3; D perhaps matches TRBD1 (5 bases). The CDR3 length is 14 residues. CDR1 and CDR2 (germline): ENHRY, SYGVKD. V was cut by 2 bases and J by 5 bases, with 10 bases left in between.

The chain carries TRBV7-2 and TRBJ2-3; 12 bases are shared with TRBD2. V trimming: 1 base; J trimming: 6 bases; junction bases outside the gene matches: 8. The CDR3 has 17 amino acids. The germline CDR1 and CDR2 sequences are SGHTA and FQGNSA. In DNA form, the CDR3 reads TGTGCCAGCAGCTTAGGGTCCGCTAGCGGGGGGGAGGATACGCAGTATTTT. Protein product: CASSLGSASGGEDTQYF.

The V gene is TRBV12-3 or TRBV12-4, the J gene TRBJ2-7; 8 positions agree with TRBD1. CDR3 length equals 16 residues. Germline trimming cut 6 bases from V and 0 bases from J; bases unmatched to any gene: 10. The CDR3 spells CASSLDRTGNSYEQYF. The CDR3 DNA reads as TGTGCCAGCAGCCTAGACCGGACAGGGAACTCCTACGAGCAGTACTTC.

The chain links TRBV7-2 to TRBJ2-5; 8 nucleotides match TRBD2. Germline trimming cut 2 bases from V and 3 bases from J; bases unmatched to any gene: 2. This CDR3 is built from 14 residues. Germline V CDR1 and CDR2: SGHTA, FQGNSA. CDR3 sequence: CASSLRAGEETQYF. The CDR3 DNA reads as TGTGCCAGCAGCTTACGAGCGGGGGAAGAGACCCAGTACTTC.

This clonotype was picked up a small number of times. The chain combines TRBV14 with TRBJ2-2, with D perhaps TRBD2 (7 bases). The CDR3 spans 14 residues. Trimming took off 4 bases at V and 10 bases at J, with 16 bases between the two ends. In germline, CDR1 is SGHDN, CDR2 FVKESK. CDR3 bases: TGTGCCAGCAGCCTCAACGGGGGGCGTGTGGAGCTGTTTTTT. Its translation: CASSLNGGRVELFF. Complete variable domain (other parts from reference TRBV14 and TRBJ2-2): EAGVTQFPSHSVIEKGQTVTLRCDPISGHDNLYWYRRVMGKEIKFLLHFVKESKQDESGMPNNRFLAERTGGTYSTLKVQPAELEDSGVYFCASSLNGGRVELFFGEGSRLTVL.

This clonotype appeared a few times. The chain has TRBV7-2 and TRBJ1-6, with unresolved D. This CDR3 is 14 amino acids long. Germline loops: CDR1 SGHTA, CDR2 FQGNSA. V was cut by 7 bases and J by 3 bases, with 10 bases left in between. CDR3 loop: CASTYASYNSPLHF. The DNA for the CDR3 is TGTGCCAGCACCTACGCAAGCTATAATTCACCCCTCCACTTT. The entire variable domain, with the rest obtained from reference TRBV7-2 and TRBJ1-6, is as follows: GAGVSQSPSNKVTEKGKDVELRCDPISGHTALYWYRQSLGQGLEFLIYFQGNSAPDKSGLPSDRFSAERTGGSVSTLTIQRTQQEDSAVYLCASTYASYNSPLHFGNGTRLTVT.